This T cell receptor (beta chain) was obtained from a study of cytomegalovirus exposure and HLA in healthy donors. This clone showed up just a few times. Germline V CDR1 and CDR2: LGHNA, YNFKEQ. The CDR3 has 15 amino acids. Trimming shortened V by 0 bases and J by 8 bases, and 13 bases separated the two germline ends. With 60 Vbeta and 13 Jbeta primers, the PCR was carried out. Profiling relied on immunoSEQ multiplex PCR, and the TCRdb table lists in-frame clones only, not all of them. The sample carries hundreds of thousands of clones, 75% to 85% recorded once. This clonotype was obtained from a girl aged 10 to 17 in good health and CMV-seronegative. V gene TRBV4-2 combines with J gene TRBJ1-4; D may be TRBD1 (5 bases). The specimen sequenced was PBMCs. The CDR3 here is CASSQDLAGWEKLFF. In DNA, the CDR3 is TGTGCCAGCAGCCAAGATCTGGCAGGGTGGGAAAAACTGTTTTTT.